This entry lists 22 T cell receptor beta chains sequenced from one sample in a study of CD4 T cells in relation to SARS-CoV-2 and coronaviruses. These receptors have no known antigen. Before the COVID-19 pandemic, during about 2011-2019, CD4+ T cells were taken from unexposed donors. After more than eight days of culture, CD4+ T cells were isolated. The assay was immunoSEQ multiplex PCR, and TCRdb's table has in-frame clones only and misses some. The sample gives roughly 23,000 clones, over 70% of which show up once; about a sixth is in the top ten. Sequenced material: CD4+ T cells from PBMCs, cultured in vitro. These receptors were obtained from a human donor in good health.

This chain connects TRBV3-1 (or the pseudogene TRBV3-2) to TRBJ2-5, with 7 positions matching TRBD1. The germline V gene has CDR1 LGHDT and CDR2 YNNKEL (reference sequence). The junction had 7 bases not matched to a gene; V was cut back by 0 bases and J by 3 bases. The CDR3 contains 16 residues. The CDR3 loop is CASSQDIGTVKETQYF. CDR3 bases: TGTGCCAGCAGCCAAGATATCGGGACAGTGAAAGAGACCCAGTACTTC.

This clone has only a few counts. The CDR3 here is CASSAGQGARYGYTF. CDR3 in DNA: TGCGCCAGCAGTGCGGGACAGGGGGCACGGTATGGCTACACCTTC. The V gene is TRBV10-2, the J gene TRBJ1-2; 12 bases line up with TRBD1. Germline-derived CDR1 and CDR2 are WSHSY and SAAADI. Unmatched junction bases numbered 5, after V lost 4 bases and J lost 5 bases. This CDR3 spans 15 amino acids.

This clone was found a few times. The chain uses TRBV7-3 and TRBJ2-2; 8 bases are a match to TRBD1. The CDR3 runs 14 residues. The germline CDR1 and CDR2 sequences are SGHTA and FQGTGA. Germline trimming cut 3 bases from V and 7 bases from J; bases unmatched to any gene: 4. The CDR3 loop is CASSFGQGGGELFF. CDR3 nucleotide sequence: TGTGCCAGCAGCTTCGGACAGGGAGGCGGGGAGCTGTTTTTT.

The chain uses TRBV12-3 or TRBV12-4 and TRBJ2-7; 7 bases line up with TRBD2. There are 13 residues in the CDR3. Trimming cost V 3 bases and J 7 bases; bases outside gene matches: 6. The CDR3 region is CASSLSGVREQYF. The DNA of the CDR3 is TGTGCCAGCAGTTTGAGCGGGGTACGGGAGCAGTACTTC.

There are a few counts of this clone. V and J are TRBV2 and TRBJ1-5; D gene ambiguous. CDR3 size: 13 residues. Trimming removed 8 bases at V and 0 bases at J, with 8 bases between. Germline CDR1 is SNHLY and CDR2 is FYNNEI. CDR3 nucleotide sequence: TGTGCCAGCGAAGTTGATAGCAATCAGCCCCAGCATTTT. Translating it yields CASEVDSNQPQHF.

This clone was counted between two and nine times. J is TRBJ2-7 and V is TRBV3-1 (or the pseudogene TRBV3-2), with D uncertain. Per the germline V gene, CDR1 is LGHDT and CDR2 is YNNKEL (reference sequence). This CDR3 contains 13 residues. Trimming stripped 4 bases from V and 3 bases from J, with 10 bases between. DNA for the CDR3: TGTGCCAGCAGCCCGACATCAAACTACGAGCAGTACTTC. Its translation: CASSPTSNYEQYF.

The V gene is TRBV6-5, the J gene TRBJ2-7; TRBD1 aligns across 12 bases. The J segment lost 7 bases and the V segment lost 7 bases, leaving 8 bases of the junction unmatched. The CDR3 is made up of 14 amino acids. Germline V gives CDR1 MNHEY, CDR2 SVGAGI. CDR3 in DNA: TGTGCCAGCACCAGGGGACAGGGGGCTAGTGAGCAGTACTTC. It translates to CASTRGQGASEQYF.

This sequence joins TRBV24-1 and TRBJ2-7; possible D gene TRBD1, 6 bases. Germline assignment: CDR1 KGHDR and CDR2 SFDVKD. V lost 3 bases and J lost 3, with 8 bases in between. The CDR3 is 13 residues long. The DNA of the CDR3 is TGTGCCACCAGTGATGGGGGCAGCTACGAGCAGTACTTC. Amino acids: CATSDGGSYEQYF.

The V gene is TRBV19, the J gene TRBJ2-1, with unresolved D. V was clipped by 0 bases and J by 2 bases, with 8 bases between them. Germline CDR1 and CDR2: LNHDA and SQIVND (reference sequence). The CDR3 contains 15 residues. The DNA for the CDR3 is TGTGCCAGTAGTATAGAGACCGCGGCCTACAATGAGCAGTTCTTC. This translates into CASSIETAAYNEQFF.

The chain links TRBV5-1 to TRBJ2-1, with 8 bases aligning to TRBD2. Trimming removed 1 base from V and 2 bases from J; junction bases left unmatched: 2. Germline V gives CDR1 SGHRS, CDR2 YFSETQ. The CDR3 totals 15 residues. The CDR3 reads CASSLTSGTYNEQFF. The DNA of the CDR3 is TGCGCCAGCAGCTTGACTAGCGGAACCTACAATGAGCAGTTCTTC.

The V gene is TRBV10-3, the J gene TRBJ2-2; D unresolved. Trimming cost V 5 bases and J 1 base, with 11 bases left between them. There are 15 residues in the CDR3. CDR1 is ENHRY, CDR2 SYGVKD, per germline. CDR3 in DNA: TGTGCCATCAGTCCCCTGGCGGAGAACACCGGGGAGCTGTTTTTT. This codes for CAISPLAENTGELFF.

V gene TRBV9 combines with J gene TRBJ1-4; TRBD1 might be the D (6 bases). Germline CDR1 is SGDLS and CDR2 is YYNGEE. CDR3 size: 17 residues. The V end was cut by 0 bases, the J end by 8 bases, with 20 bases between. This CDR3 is CASSVGRGGRGGEKLFF. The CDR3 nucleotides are TGTGCCAGCAGCGTAGGGAGGGGAGGCAGGGGTGGCGAAAAACTGTTTTTT.

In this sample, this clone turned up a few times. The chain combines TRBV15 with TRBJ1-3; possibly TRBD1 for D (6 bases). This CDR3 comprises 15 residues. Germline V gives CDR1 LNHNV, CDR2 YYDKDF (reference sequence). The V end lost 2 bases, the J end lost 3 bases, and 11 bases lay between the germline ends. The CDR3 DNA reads TGTGCCACCAGCAGATTTAGGGGGAGTGGAAACACCATATATTTT. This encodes CATSRFRGSGNTIYF. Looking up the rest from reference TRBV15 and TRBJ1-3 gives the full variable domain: DAMVIQNPRYQVTQFGKPVTLSCSQTLNHNVMYWYQQKSSQAPKLLFHYYDKDFNNEADTPDNFQSRRPNTSFCFLDIRSPGLGDTAMYLCATSRFRGSGNTIYFGEGSWLTVV.

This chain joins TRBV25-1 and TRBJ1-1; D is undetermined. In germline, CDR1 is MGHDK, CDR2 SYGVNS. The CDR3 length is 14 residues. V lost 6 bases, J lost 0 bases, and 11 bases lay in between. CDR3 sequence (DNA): TGTGCCAGCAGCGGCGGAGGCCTGAACACTGAAGCTTTCTTT. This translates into CASSGGGLNTEAFF.

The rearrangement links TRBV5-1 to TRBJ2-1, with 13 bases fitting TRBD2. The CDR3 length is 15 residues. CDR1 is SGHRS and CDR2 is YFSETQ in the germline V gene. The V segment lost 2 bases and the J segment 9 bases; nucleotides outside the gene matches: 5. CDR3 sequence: CASSFTSGRAVEQFF. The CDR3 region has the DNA TGCGCCAGCAGCTTCACTAGCGGGAGGGCCGTTGAGCAGTTCTTC.

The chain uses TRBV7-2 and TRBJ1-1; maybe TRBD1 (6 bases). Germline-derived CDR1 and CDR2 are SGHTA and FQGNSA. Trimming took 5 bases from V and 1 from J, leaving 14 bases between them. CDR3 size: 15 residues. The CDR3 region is CASSQGRTANTEAFF. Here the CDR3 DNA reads TGTGCCAGCAGCCAAGGCCGGACAGCGAACACTGAAGCTTTCTTT.

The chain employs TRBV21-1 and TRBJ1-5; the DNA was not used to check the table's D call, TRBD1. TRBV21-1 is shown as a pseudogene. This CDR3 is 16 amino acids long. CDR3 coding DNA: TGTGCCAGCAGCAGCGGTAAAGGGGGCGGCAATCAGCCCCAGCATTTT. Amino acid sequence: CASSSGKGGGNQPQHF.

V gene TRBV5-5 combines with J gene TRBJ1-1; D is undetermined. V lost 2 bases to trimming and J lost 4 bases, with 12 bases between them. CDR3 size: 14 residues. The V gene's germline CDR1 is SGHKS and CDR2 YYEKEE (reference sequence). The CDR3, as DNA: TGTGCCAGCAGCTTTACGAGAGCGGGCACTGAAGCTTTCTTT. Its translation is CASSFTRAGTEAFF.

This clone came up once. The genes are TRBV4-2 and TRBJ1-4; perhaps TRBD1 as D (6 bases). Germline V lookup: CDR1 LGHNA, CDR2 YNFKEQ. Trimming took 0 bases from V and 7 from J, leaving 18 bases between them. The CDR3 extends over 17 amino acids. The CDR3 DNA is TGTGCCAGCAGCCAAGATGCCCCGGGGGGGGCGATTGAAAAACTGTTTTTT. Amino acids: CASSQDAPGGAIEKLFF.

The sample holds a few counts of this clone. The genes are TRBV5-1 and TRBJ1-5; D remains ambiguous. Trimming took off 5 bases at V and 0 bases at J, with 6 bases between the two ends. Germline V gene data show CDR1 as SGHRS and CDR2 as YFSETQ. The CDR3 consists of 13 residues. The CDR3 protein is CASRPDSNQPQHF. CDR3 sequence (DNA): TGCGCCAGCAGACCAGATAGCAATCAGCCCCAGCATTTT.

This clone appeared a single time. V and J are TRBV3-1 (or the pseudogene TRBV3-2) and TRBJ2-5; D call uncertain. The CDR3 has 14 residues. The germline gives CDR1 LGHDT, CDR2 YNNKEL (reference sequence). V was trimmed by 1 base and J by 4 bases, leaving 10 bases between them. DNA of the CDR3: TGTGCCAGCAGCCAAGCTTCACCCCCAGAGACCCAGTACTTC. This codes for CASSQASPPETQYF.

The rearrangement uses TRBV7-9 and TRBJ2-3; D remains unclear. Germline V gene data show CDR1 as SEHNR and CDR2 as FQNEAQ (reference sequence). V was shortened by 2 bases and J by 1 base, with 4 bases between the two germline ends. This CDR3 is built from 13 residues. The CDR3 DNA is TGTGCCAGCAGCTTATCGCGCACAGATACGCAGTATTTT. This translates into CASSLSRTDTQYF.